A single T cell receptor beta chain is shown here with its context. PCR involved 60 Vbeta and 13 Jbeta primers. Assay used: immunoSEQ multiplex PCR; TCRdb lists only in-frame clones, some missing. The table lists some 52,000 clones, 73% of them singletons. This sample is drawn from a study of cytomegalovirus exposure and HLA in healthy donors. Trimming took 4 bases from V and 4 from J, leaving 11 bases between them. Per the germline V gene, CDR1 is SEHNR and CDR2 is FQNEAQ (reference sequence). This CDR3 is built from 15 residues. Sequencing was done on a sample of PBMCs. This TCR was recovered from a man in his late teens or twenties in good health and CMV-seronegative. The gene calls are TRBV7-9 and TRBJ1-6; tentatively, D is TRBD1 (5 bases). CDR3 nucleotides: TGTGCCAGCAGCTCCCTCCCAGGGTATAATTCACCCCTCCACTTT. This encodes CASSSLPGYNSPLHF.